Here is one T cell receptor (beta chain) with its context. This specimen comes from a study of blood T cell repertoires in COVID-19. Sequenced by immunoSEQ multiplex PCR; TCRdb stores in-frame clones only, minus some. The data show 150,000 to 200,000 clones, around nine tenths seen once. CDR1 DFQATT and CDR2 SNEGSKA come from the germline V gene (reference sequence). The CDR3 spans 14 residues. V was clipped by 3 bases and J by 4 bases, with 16 bases between them. Sequenced material: peripheral blood. This TCR came from a human donor in a cohort sampled during active COVID-19. This chain uses TRBV20-1 with TRBJ2-7; tentatively, D is TRBD1 (6 bases). This CDR3 is CSASLRGEPYEQYF. The CDR3 coding sequence is TGCAGTGCTAGTCTCAGGGGAGAGCCGTACGAGCAGTACTTC.